This note documents a single T cell receptor beta chain sequence. The sample is drawn from a study of T cells in Graves' hyperthyroidism and ophthalmopathy. What was amplified from RNA transcripts were TCR beta CDR3 regions. The TCR CDR3 was amplified in a first-round RT-PCR using the HTBI primer set. MiXCR, applied by TCRdb to the multiplex PCR reads, yields one record per CDR3 protein. Found here are about 420,000 distinct CDR3 sequences, around 15% of them singletons; the top ten hold 5% to 6.5%. Germline V lookup: CDR1 MNHEY, CDR2 SVGEGT. The CDR3 contains 14 residues. Trimming at V came to 2 bases and at J to 7 bases, leaving 7 bases not matched to a gene. No progression to ophthalmopathy during 18 months of follow-up defined stable disease.

This TCR was recovered from a woman between 18 and 30 years old with Graves' hyperthyroidism. The chain employs TRBV6-2 or TRBV6-3 and TRBJ2-7; 8 bases fit TRBD2. Sample: blood. As DNA, the CDR3 is TGTGCCAGCAGTTACGGGTTAGCGGGATGGGAGCAGTACTTC. It is translated as CASSYGLAGWEQYF.